The 17 T cell receptor beta chains listed next were all sequenced from one sample in a study of CD4+ T cells in melanoma. Here immunoSEQ multiplex PCR was the method, and the copy in TCRdb shows in-frame clones only, minus some. The sample holds 13,000 or so clones, about 83% seen once. Material: cells from a culture (not recorded whether cultured in vitro). The receptors shown here come from a human donor with melanoma.

The V and J genes are TRBV4-1 and TRBJ2-7; TRBD2 agrees at 8 bases. Per germline, CDR1 MGHRA and CDR2 YSYEKL. J gave up 2 bases and V 2 bases, and 8 bases lay outside the gene matches. This CDR3 region has 16 residues. The CDR3: CASSQTASGGPYEQYF. CDR3 sequence (DNA): TGCGCCAGCAGCCAAACGGCGAGCGGGGGACCCTACGAGCAGTACTTC.

The V and J genes are TRBV5-4 and TRBJ2-2; 12 bases align to TRBD2. There are 17 residues in the CDR3. In germline, CDR1 is SGHNT, CDR2 YYREEE (reference sequence). The junction had 0 bases not matched to a gene; V was cut back by 0 bases and J by 0 bases. The CDR3 loop reads CASSLGLAGANTGELFF. CDR3 nucleotide sequence: TGTGCCAGCAGCTTGGGACTAGCGGGGGCGAACACCGGGGAGCTGTTTTTT.

The chain combines TRBV9 with TRBJ2-3; TRBD2 might be the D (5 bases). This CDR3 spans 15 amino acids. The V end lost 5 bases, the J end lost 4 bases, and 17 bases lay between the germline ends. Germline values: CDR1 SGDLS, CDR2 YYNGEE. DNA for the CDR3: TGTGCCAGCAGGGAGGCCGGGTTTATTGCAGATACGCAGTATTTT. It translates to CASREAGFIADTQYF.

This sequence joins TRBV7-9 and TRBJ2-5; 12 positions agree with TRBD2. This CDR3 region has 17 residues. Germline values: CDR1 SEHNR, CDR2 FQNEAQ (reference sequence). V lost 5 bases to trimming and J lost 5 bases; unmatched junction nucleotides: 12. The DNA for the CDR3 is TGTGCCAGCAGCCCGTCCAGACTAGCGGGGGAGCGGGAGACCCAGTACTTC. Protein product: CASSPSRLAGERETQYF.

This chain uses TRBV2 with TRBJ1-2, with no clear D. The V end lost 7 bases, the J end lost 6 bases, and 12 bases lay between the germline ends. Looked up from germline, CDR1 is SNHLY and CDR2 is FYNNEI. CDR3 length: 12 residues. The CDR3 DNA sequence: TGTGCCAGCATGTCATCCTCCCATGGCTACACCTTC. Residues: CASMSSSHGYTF.

This clone has just a few counts. This chain uses TRBV5-5 with TRBJ2-5; D call uncertain. CDR1 is SGHKS and CDR2 is YYEKEE in the germline V gene (reference sequence). Deletions cut 2 bases from V and 13 bases from J, with 15 bases between. The CDR3 extends over 12 amino acids. The DNA for the CDR3 is TGTGCCAGCAGCTTTGGGATATCTTCTCTGTACTTC. It yields the protein CASSFGISSLYF.

The V call is TRBV6-1, the J call TRBJ1-6, with D uncertain. The V gene lost 3 bases and the J gene lost 6 bases, with 9 bases spanning the gap. Germline V CDR1 and CDR2: MNHNS, SASEGT. There are 14 residues in the CDR3. Written as DNA, the CDR3 is TGTGCCAGCAGTGAGTGGCAGGCTAATTCACCCCTCCACTTT. This codes for CASSEWQANSPLHF.

This chain links TRBV30 with TRBJ2-7, with TRBD2 matching 8 bases. V lost 0 bases, J lost 6 bases, and 10 bases stayed unmatched. This CDR3 is built from 15 residues. CDR1 is GTSNPN and CDR2 is SVGIG in the germline V gene (reference sequence). CDR3 nucleotide sequence: TGTGCCTGGAGTGTACAAGGGTCGGGAGGGCGCGAGCAGTACTTC. Encoded protein: CAWSVQGSGGREQYF.

In DNA, the CDR3 is TGTGCCAGCAGCTTAGCGAGGTCCCGGAGCAATCAGCCCCAGCATTTT. Its translation is CASSLARSRSNQPQHF. The chain couples TRBV7-8 to TRBJ1-5; no clear D gene. This CDR3 is 16 amino acids long. In germline, CDR1 is SGHVS, CDR2 FQNEAQ. Trimming left V 0 bases short and J 1 base short, with 10 bases between.

The V and J genes are TRBV6-1 and TRBJ2-7; D possibly corresponds to TRBD1 (6 bases). Trimming cost V 6 bases and J 2 bases, with 11 bases left between them. The CDR3 runs to 13 residues. Germline CDR1 and CDR2: MNHNS and SASEGT. The CDR3 spells CASSRGRTYEQYF. CDR3 sequence (DNA): TGTGCCAGCAGCAGGGGTCGCACCTACGAGCAGTACTTC.

The rearrangement joins TRBV5-1 to TRBJ2-3, with 10 bases fitting TRBD2. The CDR3 has 16 amino acids. Germline V gene data show CDR1 as SGHRS and CDR2 as YFSETQ. V lost 5 bases, J lost 4 bases, and 10 bases stayed unmatched. The CDR3 DNA follows: TGCGCCAGCAGTCAGCCTATAGCGGGGGGCTCAGATACGCAGTATTTT. The encoded protein is CASSQPIAGGSDTQYF.

The chain's CDR3 is CASSPSNTEAFF. The CDR3 DNA reads TGTGCCAGCAGTCCCTCTAACACTGAAGCTTTCTTT. The genes are TRBV6-5 and TRBJ1-1, with D hard to call. This CDR3 has 12 amino acids. V was shortened by 5 bases and J by 2 bases, with 6 bases between the two germline ends. The germline V gene encodes CDR1 MNHEY and CDR2 SVGAGI.

This sequence joins TRBV5-1 and TRBJ1-5; 7 bases agree with TRBD1. Germline V gene lookup returns CDR1 SGHRS and CDR2 YFSETQ. The CDR3 loop spans 13 amino acids. V shed 6 bases, J shed 6 bases, and the junction held 6 bases outside the gene matches. The CDR3 bases are TGCGCCAGCAACTTTACAGGGGCTCAGCCCCAGCATTTT. Translating gives CASNFTGAQPQHF.

The gene calls are TRBV6-6 and TRBJ1-5; no clear D. V was clipped by 0 bases and J by 9 bases, with 9 bases between them. The CDR3 is made up of 13 amino acids. Germline loops: CDR1 MNHNY, CDR2 SVGAGI (reference sequence). DNA for the CDR3: TGTGCCAGCAGTTACTCGGACCAGAGGCCCCAGCATTTT. It encodes CASSYSDQRPQHF.

The genes are TRBV29-1 and TRBJ2-7, with D possibly being TRBD2 (5 bases). V was shortened by 4 bases and J by 3 bases, with 13 bases between the two germline ends. The CDR3 length is 13 residues. Germline V gives CDR1 SQVTM, CDR2 ANQGSEA. CDR3 in amino acids: CSVVKEEGYEQYF. In DNA form, the CDR3 reads TGCAGCGTTGTTAAGGAGGAAGGCTACGAGCAGTACTTC.

This chain joins TRBV4-2 and TRBJ2-7; 7 bases align to TRBD2. CDR3 length equals 15 residues. V lost 5 bases, J lost 0 bases, and 7 bases stayed unmatched. CDR1 is LGHNA and CDR2 is YNFKEQ in the germline V gene. The CDR3 DNA follows: TGTGCCAGCAGCGACGACGGGGGGAGCTCCTACGAGCAGTACTTC. It codes for CASSDDGGSSYEQYF.

Comment on this clone: The junction departs from germline at one end; a sequencing error may be responsible. The gene calls are TRBV6-6 and TRBJ1-2; the D gene is possibly TRBD1 (5 bases). This CDR3 has 13 amino acids. The V gene's germline CDR1 is MNHNY and CDR2 SVGAGI (reference sequence). CDR3 coding DNA: TGTGCCAGCAGTCCGCAACCAGGGACGGGGCTCGCCTTC. Translating it yields CASSPQPGTGLAF.